The clone carrying this T cell receptor (beta chain) has ten or more counts. Its antigen is unidentified. The entry originates in a study of metastatic and nonmetastatic thyroid tumors. Looking at the study overall: Repertoire data that came from the blood and tumor or nodule tissue of malignant and benign thyroid patients were compared.

TCRdb re-analyzed the PCR reads using MiXCR. The repertoire holds fewer than 20,000 clones, with 20% to 30% as singletons. Study-wide findings and caveats: Significantly higher TCR beta diversity was reportedly seen in malignant thyroid tumors than benign nodules, in blood and tumor.

Patients had received no treatment of any kind before thyroid surgery. Losses at the gene ends were 0 bases for V and 4 bases for J; bases not matched to a gene: 4. Germline V lookup: CDR1 SGDLS, CDR2 YYNGEE. This CDR3 contains 15 residues. The TCR comes from a female donor with papillary thyroid cancer or a benign thyroid nodule (not recorded which). Some clones in this sample may be carry-over from other donors' samples. This chain links TRBV9 with TRBJ2-1, with TRBD2 matching over 7 bases. The sequenced sample consisted of tumor tissue. CDR3 loop: CASSVGEGGYNEQFF. The CDR3 DNA sequence: TGTGCCAGCAGCGTAGGGGAGGGAGGGTACAATGAGCAGTTCTTC.